These 17 T cell receptor beta chains originate from one sample sequenced in a study of graft-versus-host responses after intestinal transplantation. Repertoires were generated with immunoSEQ multiplex PCR, while TCRdb's copy carries only in-frame clones and drops some. This sample yields just over 40,000 clones, of which about 95% are seen a single time; approximately 0.53% belongs to the top ten. For these TCRs, the target antigens are not known. The sequencing here drew on unstimulated CD8+ T cells sorted from spleen or lymph node cells, taken before transplant. These receptors all come from a human donor who was the organ donor for an intestinal transplant.

The chain links TRBV13 to TRBJ2-1; the D gene could be TRBD1 or TRBD2 (5 bases each). CDR1 and CDR2 from the germline V gene are PRHDT and FYEKMQ (reference sequence). The CDR3 consists of 12 residues. V was cut by 5 bases and J by 6 bases, with 8 bases left in between. Here the CDR3 DNA reads TGTGCCAGCAGCCCTGGGGGCAATGAGCAGTTCTTC. Encoded protein: CASSPGGNEQFF.

V gene TRBV27 combines with J gene TRBJ2-7; 7 bases line up with TRBD2. The CDR3 runs to 15 residues. The germline V gene has CDR1 MNHEY and CDR2 SMNVEV (reference sequence). V lost 3 bases, J lost 0 bases, and 5 bases stayed unmatched. The DNA for the CDR3 is TGTGCCAGCAGTTTTTCCGGCGGGGGCTCCTACGAGCAGTACTTC. Residues: CASSFSGGGSYEQYF.

The V call is TRBV30, the J call TRBJ2-5; D remains unclear. In germline, CDR1 is GTSNPN, CDR2 SVGIG (reference sequence). V lost 3 bases to trimming and J lost 5 bases, with 19 bases between them. This CDR3 region has 15 residues. The CDR3 bases are TGTGCCTGGAGGCCTGCGGCTAGTGGATGGGAGACCCAGTACTTC. Protein product: CAWRPAASGWETQYF. Drawing the rest from reference TRBV30 and TRBJ2-5, the complete variable domain is SQTIHQWPATLVQPVGSPLSLECTVEGTSNPNLYWYRQAAGRGLQLLFYSVGIGQISSEVPQNLSASRPQDRQFILSSKKLLLSDSGFYLCAWRPAASGWETQYFGPGTRLLVL.

CDR3 DNA: TGCGCCAGCAGCCACGAGGACAGACATGCAACTAATGAAAAACTGTTTTTT. Protein sequence: CASSHEDRHATNEKLFF. The genes are TRBV4-3 and TRBJ1-4, with a weak D call TRBD1 (6 bases). Trimming removed 3 bases at V and 0 bases at J, with 14 bases between. This CDR3 has 17 residues. CDR1 is LGHNA and CDR2 is YSLEER in the germline V gene.

The chain recombines TRBV4-2 with TRBJ2-1; a possible D gene is TRBD2 (6 bases). V lost 4 bases and J lost 3, with 7 bases in between. CDR3 length equals 13 residues. Germline values: CDR1 LGHNA, CDR2 YNFKEQ. The CDR3 reads CASSPGDYNEQFF. The CDR3 DNA reads TGTGCCAGCAGCCCGGGGGACTACAATGAGCAGTTCTTC.

This CDR3 is CASSLKTGEAFF. CDR3 nucleotides: TGTGCCAGCAGCTTAAAGACAGGTGAAGCTTTCTTT. The J gene is TRBJ1-1, the V gene TRBV11-1; TRBD1 might be the D (6 bases). Germline CDR1 reads SGHAT; CDR2 reads FQDESV (reference sequence). The germline V and J ends were trimmed by 2 bases and 7 bases, with 8 bases remaining between them. The CDR3 covers 12 residues.

This clone has only a few counts. This chain uses TRBV6-1 with TRBJ2-2; TRBD1 matches at 9 bases. Germline CDR1 reads MNHNS; CDR2 reads SASEGT. The CDR3 totals 16 residues. Trimming took 3 bases from V and 6 from J; bases not matched to a gene: 8. DNA for the CDR3: TGTGCCAGCAGTGACCGGGACAGGGTGGGTCCCGGGGAGCTGTTTTTT. Protein product: CASSDRDRVGPGELFF.

The chain joins TRBV11-2 to TRBJ2-5, with unresolved D. CDR1 and CDR2 (germline): SGHAT, FQNNGV. The CDR3 runs to 14 residues. Between the trimmed V and J ends, which lost 0 bases and 3 bases, there was a span of 8 bases. CDR3 region: CASSLDRAEETQYF. The CDR3 nucleotides are TGTGCCAGCAGCTTAGATCGGGCAGAAGAGACCCAGTACTTC.

This rearrangement joins TRBV5-6 to TRBJ2-2; a weak D match, TRBD2 (6 bases). V shed 0 bases and J shed 6 bases, with 12 bases lying between them. Germline-derived CDR1 and CDR2 are SGHDT and YYEEEE. This CDR3 spans 15 amino acids. The CDR3 loop reads CASSLVRLGPGELFF. The CDR3 nucleotides read TGTGCCAGCAGCTTGGTGAGACTAGGGCCCGGGGAGCTGTTTTTT.

The CDR3 DNA sequence: TGTGCCAGCAGCCTGCGGGCAGGGGGCCTCTATGGCTACACCTTC. It encodes CASSLRAGGLYGYTF. The chain couples TRBV27 to TRBJ1-2, with TRBD1 matching over 8 bases. The J segment lost 4 bases and the V segment lost 6 bases, leaving 10 bases of the junction unmatched. The germline gives CDR1 MNHEY, CDR2 SMNVEV (reference sequence). The length of the CDR3 is 15 residues.

The rearrangement joins TRBV5-1 to TRBJ1-1; 9 bases agree with TRBD1. This CDR3 is built from 19 residues. Germline CDR1 and CDR2: SGHRS and YFSETQ. Trimming removed 0 bases from V and 0 bases from J; junction bases left unmatched: 12. The CDR3 DNA follows: TGCGCCAGCAGCTTGGAAGGACAGGGGTGGAGAAACATGAACACTGAAGCTTTCTTT. Residues: CASSLEGQGWRNMNTEAFF.

This clone was observed once. V gene TRBV5-1 combines with J gene TRBJ2-2, with a tentative D call TRBD1 (6 bases). Deletions cut 0 bases from V and 1 base from J, with 10 bases between. Germline lookup yields CDR1 SGHRS and CDR2 YFSETQ. The CDR3 runs to 16 residues. The CDR3 here is CASSLGTDLNTGELFF. The CDR3 DNA is TGCGCCAGCAGCTTGGGGACAGATCTGAACACCGGGGAGCTGTTTTTT.

The chain recombines TRBV7-9 with TRBJ2-7, with 15 bases aligning to TRBD2. The V gene end was trimmed by 5 bases and the J gene end by 5 bases; junction bases not matched to a gene: 10. This CDR3 region has 17 residues. CDR1 is SEHNR, CDR2 FQNEAQ, per germline (reference sequence). In DNA, the CDR3 is TGTGCCAGCAGCCCAACAGGACTAGCGGGGGGGCACCACGAGCAGTACTTC. Translation: CASSPTGLAGGHHEQYF.

The CDR3: CASSMGTGIPYEQYF. As DNA, the CDR3 is TGTGCCAGTAGTATGGGGACAGGGATACCGTACGAGCAGTACTTC. V and J are TRBV19 and TRBJ2-7; 9 nucleotides line up with TRBD1. This CDR3 has 15 amino acids. J lost 4 bases, V lost 3 bases, and 7 bases had no gene match. Germline V lookup: CDR1 LNHDA, CDR2 SQIVND (reference sequence).

V and J are TRBV6-5 and TRBJ1-1; 10 positions match TRBD1. This CDR3 has 12 amino acids. Trimming cost V 5 bases and J 6 bases; bases outside gene matches: 0. Looked up from germline, CDR1 is MNHEY and CDR2 is SVGAGI. The CDR3 DNA reads as TGTGCCAGCAGTGGACAGGGGGCTGAAGCTTTCTTT. It translates to CASSGQGAEAFF.

The V call is TRBV4-3, the J call TRBJ1-1; weak D call: TRBD1 (5 bases). CDR3 length equals 14 residues. Trimming removed 1 base from V and 7 bases from J, with 13 bases in between. Germline loops: CDR1 LGHNA, CDR2 YSLEER. DNA for the CDR3: TGCGCCAGCAGCCAAGTTGTTGGGGGGTTTGAAGCTTTCTTT. Its translation: CASSQVVGGFEAFF.

The chain links TRBV7-6 to TRBJ2-7; TRBD2 matches 16 bases. The CDR3 loop spans 21 amino acids. Germline V gives CDR1 SGHVS, CDR2 FNYEAQ. V lost 5 bases, J lost 2 bases, and 18 bases stayed unmatched. CDR3 residues: CASSPRAPGLAGGPSPYEQYF. CDR3 DNA: TGTGCCAGCAGCCCCCGGGCCCCGGGACTAGCGGGGGGGCCTTCTCCCTACGAGCAGTACTTC.